A selection of T cell receptor beta chains follows, all from one sample in a study of blood T cells in healthy people across ages. A single record per CDR3 protein comes from TCRdb applying MiXCR to the 5' RACE reads. The table includes 550,000 to 800,000 distinct CDR3 sequences, 32% detected once. Sequencing was done on a sample of blood. These receptors were taken from an elderly woman in good health. The CDR3 runs from the conserved cysteine through the conserved F or W.

>TRBJ1-5|TRBV6-1
CASRLDGGSNQPQHF
>TRBJ2-7|TRBV6-1
CASTQGTLSSYEQYF
>TRBJ2-1|TRBV7-9
CASSQREYNEQFF
>TRBJ2-3|TRBV6-1
CAIGDYTDTQYF
>TRBJ1-2|TRBV19
CASSRQGLGYGYTF
>TRBJ2-1|TRBV7-2
CASSLDVWAEHNEQFF
>TRBJ2-1|TRBV20-1
CSASGTSGGRVNEQFF
>TRBJ2-4|TRBV11-2
CACGTGPGNIQYF
>TRBJ2-5|TRBV20-1
CSASVGTGRETQYF
>TRBJ2-5|TRBV7-2
CASSLEPRDEQYF
>TRBJ2-2|TRBV9
CASSVVVGTGELFF
>TRBJ2-5|TRBV5-5
CASSHDRGWQETQYF
>TRBJ2-3|TRBV7-3
CASSPTPPGDTDTQYF
>TRBJ1-6|TRBV14
CASSQLGASSYNSPLHF
>TRBJ2-7|TRBV20-1
CSARTLKGYEQYF
>TRBJ2-1|TRBV5-6
CASSWMGLAGNEQFF
>TRBJ1-2|TRBV9
CASSAQTGGYGYTF
>TRBJ2-3|TRBV28
CASSLRQLTDTQYF
>.|TRBV29-1
CSVSPGTGVQETQYF
>TRBJ1-5|TRBV6-5
CASSPQGVGNQPQHF
>TRBJ2-3|TRBV7-2
CASSLFLLATDTQYF
>TRBJ2-5|TRBV7-6
CASSLPRNQETQYF
>TRBJ1-2|TRBV7-9
CASSLDLGRTNYGYTF
>TRBJ2-7|TRBV27
CASSSLSSGRGHEQYF
>TRBJ2-2|TRBV20-1
CSASLAATGELFF
>TRBJ2-1|TRBV6-5
CASSYDRGSSAGINNEQFF
>TRBJ2-1|TRBV7-3
CASSLTGSAINEQFF
>TRBJ1-1|TRBV20-1
CSAAGGRGTEAFF
>TRBJ2-6|TRBV11-2
CASSLAGTGANVLTF
>TRBJ2-2|TRBV6-6
CASKASIRNTGELFF
>TRBJ2-1|TRBV20-1
CSAQEGGRAQFF
>TRBJ2-1|TRBV7-6
CASSLVSGGRDEQFF
>TRBJ1-4|TRBV7-2
CASSLRGPTTNEKLFF
>TRBJ2-1|TRBV7-3
CASSLKPPPGEQFF
>TRBJ2-7|TRBV7-9
CASSLGTSGKTYEQYF
>TRBJ2-7|TRBV6-6
CASSTERTSYEQYF
>TRBJ1-2|TRBV7-2
CASSSDRPYGYTF
>.|TRBV7-2
CASSFSHGAAYEQYF
>TRBJ1-5|TRBV6-5
CASSDSIRQPQHF
>TRBJ2-3|TRBV20-1
CSARSLAGGTDTQYF
>TRBJ1-5|TRBV7-8
CASSLVSRDRGLNQPQHF
>TRBJ2-5|TRBV7-2
CASNLGPAGVQETQYF
>TRBJ2-3|TRBV7-9
CASSEGVGDTQYF
>TRBJ2-3|TRBV18
CASSPRLAGITDTQYF
>TRBJ2-1|TRBV6-5
CASSYSGDPYNEQFF
>TRBJ1-1|TRBV29-1
CSVMTGRGSEAFF
>TRBJ2-2|TRBV7-7
CASSPTSGGVNTGELFF
>TRBJ2-5|TRBV7-2
CASSLGRGDRETQYF
>TRBJ2-1|TRBV6-5
CASSYSPAGAYNEQFF
>TRBJ2-1|TRBV29-1
CSGGRSNEQFF
>TRBJ2-6|TRBV12-3/TRBV12-4
CASAEMGGRSGANVLTF
>TRBJ1-1|TRBV6-5
CASSYGRRATEAFF
>TRBJ2-7|TRBV5-4
CASGLTGSYEQYF
>TRBJ2-7|TRBV30
CANQGQGAYEQYF
>.|TRBV6-2/TRBV6-3
CASSGGAVTNEQYF
>TRBJ2-7|TRBV6-2/TRBV6-3
CASSYHDYEQYF
>TRBJ2-7|TRBV3-1
CASSVPAGLAGFQYF
>TRBJ2-1|TRBV11-2
CASSLVRGPRGGPYNEQFF